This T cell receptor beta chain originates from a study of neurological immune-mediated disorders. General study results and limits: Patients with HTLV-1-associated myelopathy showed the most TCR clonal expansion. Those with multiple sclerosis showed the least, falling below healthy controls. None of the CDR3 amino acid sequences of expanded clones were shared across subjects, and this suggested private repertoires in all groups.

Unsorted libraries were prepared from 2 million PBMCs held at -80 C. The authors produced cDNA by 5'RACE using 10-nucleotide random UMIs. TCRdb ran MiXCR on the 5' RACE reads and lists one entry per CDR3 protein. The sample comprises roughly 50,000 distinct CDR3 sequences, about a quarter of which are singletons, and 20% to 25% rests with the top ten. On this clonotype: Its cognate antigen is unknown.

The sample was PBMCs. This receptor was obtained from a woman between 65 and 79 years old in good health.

The CDR3 loop is CASSIMNTEAFF. CDR3 bases: TGCGCCAGCAGTATAATGAACACTGAAGCTTTCTTT. The chain links TRBV10-2 to TRBJ1-1, with no clear D. Per the germline V gene, CDR1 is WSHSY and CDR2 is SAAADI. V lost 5 bases, J lost 0 bases, and 4 bases lay in between. CDR3 size: 12 residues.